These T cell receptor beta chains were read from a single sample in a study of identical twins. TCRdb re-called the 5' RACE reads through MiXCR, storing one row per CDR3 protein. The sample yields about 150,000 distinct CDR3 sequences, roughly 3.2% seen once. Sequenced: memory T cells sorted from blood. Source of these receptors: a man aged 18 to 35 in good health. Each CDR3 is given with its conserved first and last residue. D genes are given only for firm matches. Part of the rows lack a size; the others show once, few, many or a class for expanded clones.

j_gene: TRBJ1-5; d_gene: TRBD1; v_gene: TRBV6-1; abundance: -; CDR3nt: TGTGCCAGCTCCGAGACAGGGGTTCAGCCCCAGCATTTT; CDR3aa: CASSETGVQPQHF
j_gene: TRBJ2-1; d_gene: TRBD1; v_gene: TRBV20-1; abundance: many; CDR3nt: TGCAGTGCTCGGAGAACAGGGGGCGGTCACAATGAGCAGTTCTTC; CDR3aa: CSARRTGGGHNEQFF
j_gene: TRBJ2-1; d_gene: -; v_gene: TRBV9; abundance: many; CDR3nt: TGTGCCAGCAGCGTAGGTAATAGTTTCGGTGAGCAGTTCTTC; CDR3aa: CASSVGNSFGEQFF
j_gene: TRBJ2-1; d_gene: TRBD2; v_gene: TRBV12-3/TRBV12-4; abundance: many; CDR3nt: TGTGCCAGCAACCGAGCGGGAGGGGAGGGGAATGAGCAGTTCTTC; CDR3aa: CASNRAGGEGNEQFF
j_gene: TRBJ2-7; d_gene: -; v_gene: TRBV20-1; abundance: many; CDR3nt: TGCAGTGCGGCTTCCCTCTACGAGCAGTACTTC; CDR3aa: CSAASLYEQYF
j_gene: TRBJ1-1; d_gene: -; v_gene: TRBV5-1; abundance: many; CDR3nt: TGCGCCAGCAGCTTGAGGGGGGGGGGCACTGAAGCTTTCTTT; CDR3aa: CASSLRGGGTEAFF
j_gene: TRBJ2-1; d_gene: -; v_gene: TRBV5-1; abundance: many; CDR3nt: TGCGCCAGCAGTAAACAACTGGATTATGGCAGCTTCTCCTACAATGAGCAGTTCTTC; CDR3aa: CASSKQLDYGSFSYNEQFF
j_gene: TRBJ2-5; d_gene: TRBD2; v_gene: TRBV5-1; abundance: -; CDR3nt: TGCGCCAGCTCATCTAGCGGGAAAGAGACCCAGTACTTC; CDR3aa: CASSSSGKETQYF
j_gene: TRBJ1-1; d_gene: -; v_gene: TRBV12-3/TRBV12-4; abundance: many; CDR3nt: TGTGCCAGCAGTTTTGGTGCGAACACTGAAGCTTTCTTT; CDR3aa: CASSFGANTEAFF
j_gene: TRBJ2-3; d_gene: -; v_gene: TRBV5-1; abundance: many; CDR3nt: TGCGCCAGCAGCTTGTTCCTAGCGAGCCCAGATACGCAGTATTTT; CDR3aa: CASSLFLASPDTQYF
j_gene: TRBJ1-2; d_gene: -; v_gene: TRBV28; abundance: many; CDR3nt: TGTGCCAGCAGTTCCGACCTTAGTGGCTACACCTTC; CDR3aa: CASSSDLSGYTF
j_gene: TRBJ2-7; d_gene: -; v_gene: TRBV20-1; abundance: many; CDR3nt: TGCAGTGCCCCGACAGGAAACTACGAGCAGTACTTC; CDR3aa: CSAPTGNYEQYF
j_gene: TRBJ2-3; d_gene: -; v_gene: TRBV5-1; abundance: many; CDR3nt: TGCGCCAGCAGCTGGAAGGGGAGCACAGATACGCAGTATTTT; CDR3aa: CASSWKGSTDTQYF
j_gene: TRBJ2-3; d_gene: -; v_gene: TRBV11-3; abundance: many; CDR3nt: TGTGCCAGCAGCTTACCACAGACCATAAGCACAGATACGCAGTATTTT; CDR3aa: CASSLPQTISTDTQYF
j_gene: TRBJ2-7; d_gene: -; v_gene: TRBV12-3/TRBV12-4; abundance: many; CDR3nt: TGTGCCAGCAGTTTGACAGGCCGCTACGAGCAGTACTTC; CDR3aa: CASSLTGRYEQYF
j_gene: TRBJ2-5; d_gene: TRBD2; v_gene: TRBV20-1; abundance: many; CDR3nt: TGCAGTGCTCCACCCCAGCGGGGGGCAAAGACCCAGTACTTC; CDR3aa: CSAPPQRGAKTQYF
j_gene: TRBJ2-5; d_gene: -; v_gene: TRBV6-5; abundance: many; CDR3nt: TGTGCCAGCAGTTACTCGGAGGGGGCAGAGACCCAGTACTTC; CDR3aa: CASSYSEGAETQYF
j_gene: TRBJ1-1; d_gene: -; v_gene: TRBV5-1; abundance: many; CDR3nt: TGCGCCAGCAGCTTGGAGACAGTCTACGGTGAAGCTTTCTTT; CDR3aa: CASSLETVYGEAFF
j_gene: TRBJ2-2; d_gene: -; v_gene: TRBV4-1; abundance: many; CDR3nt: TGCGCCAGCAGCCAAGCGCCCCCCGACACGCGCACCGGGGAGCTGTTTTTT; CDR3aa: CASSQAPPDTRTGELFF
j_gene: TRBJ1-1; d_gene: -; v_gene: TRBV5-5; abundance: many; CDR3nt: TGTGCCAGCAGCGCGGACGAATGGGGCGTGAACACTGAAGCTTTCTTT; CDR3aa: CASSADEWGVNTEAFF
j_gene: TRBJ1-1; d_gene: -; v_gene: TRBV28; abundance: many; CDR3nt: TGTGCCAGCAGTTTAGGGATCGGGGGGGGCACTGAAGCTTTCTTT; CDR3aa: CASSLGIGGGTEAFF
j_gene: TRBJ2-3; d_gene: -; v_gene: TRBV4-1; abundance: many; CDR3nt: TGCGCCAGCAGCCAAGATGTTAAGAATACGCAGTATTTT; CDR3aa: CASSQDVKNTQYF
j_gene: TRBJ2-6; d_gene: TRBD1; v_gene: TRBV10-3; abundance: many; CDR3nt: TGTGCCATCAGTGGGGCCGGGACAGACCGCTCTGGGGCCAACGTCCTGACTTTC; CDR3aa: CAISGAGTDRSGANVLTF
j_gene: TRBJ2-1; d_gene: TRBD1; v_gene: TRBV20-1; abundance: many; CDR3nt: TGCAGTGCGTGGGACAGGGGCAATGAGCAGTTCTTC; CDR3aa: CSAWDRGNEQFF
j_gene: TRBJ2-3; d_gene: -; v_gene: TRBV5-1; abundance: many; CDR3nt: TGCGCCAGCCGGGAATCGGGCGCAGATACGCAGTATTTT; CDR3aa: CASRESGADTQYF
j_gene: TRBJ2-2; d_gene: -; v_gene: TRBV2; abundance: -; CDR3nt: TGTGCCAGCAAGGAGACTCGGAACACCGGGGAGCTGTTTTTT; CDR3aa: CASKETRNTGELFF